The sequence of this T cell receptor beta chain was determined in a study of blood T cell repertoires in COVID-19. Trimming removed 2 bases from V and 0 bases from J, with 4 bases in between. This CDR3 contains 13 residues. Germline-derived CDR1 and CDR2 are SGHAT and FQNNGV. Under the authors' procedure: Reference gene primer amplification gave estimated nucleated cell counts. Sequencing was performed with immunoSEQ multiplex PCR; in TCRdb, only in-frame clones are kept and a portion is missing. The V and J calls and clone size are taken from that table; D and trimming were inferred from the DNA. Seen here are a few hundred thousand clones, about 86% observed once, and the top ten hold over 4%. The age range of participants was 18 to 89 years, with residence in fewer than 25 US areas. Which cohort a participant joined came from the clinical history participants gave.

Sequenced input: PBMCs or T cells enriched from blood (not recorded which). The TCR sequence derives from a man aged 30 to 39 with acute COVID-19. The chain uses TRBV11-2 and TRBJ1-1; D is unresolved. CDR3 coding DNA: TGTGCCAGCAGCTTATCGGTGAACACTGAAGCTTTCTTT. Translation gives CASSLSVNTEAFF.